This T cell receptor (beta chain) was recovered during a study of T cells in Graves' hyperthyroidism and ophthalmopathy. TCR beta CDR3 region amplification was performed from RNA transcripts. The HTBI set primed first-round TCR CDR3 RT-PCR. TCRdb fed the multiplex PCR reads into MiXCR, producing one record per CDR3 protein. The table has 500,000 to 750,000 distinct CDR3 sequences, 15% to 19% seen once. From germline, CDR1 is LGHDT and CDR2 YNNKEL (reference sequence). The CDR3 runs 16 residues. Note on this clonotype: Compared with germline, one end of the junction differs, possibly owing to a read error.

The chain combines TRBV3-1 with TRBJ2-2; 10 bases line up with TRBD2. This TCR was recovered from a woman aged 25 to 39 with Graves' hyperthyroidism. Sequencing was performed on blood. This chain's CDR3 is CASSQPGLAKTGELFF. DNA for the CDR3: TGTGCCAGCAGCCAACCGGGACTAGCGAAGACCGGGGAGCTGTTTTTT.